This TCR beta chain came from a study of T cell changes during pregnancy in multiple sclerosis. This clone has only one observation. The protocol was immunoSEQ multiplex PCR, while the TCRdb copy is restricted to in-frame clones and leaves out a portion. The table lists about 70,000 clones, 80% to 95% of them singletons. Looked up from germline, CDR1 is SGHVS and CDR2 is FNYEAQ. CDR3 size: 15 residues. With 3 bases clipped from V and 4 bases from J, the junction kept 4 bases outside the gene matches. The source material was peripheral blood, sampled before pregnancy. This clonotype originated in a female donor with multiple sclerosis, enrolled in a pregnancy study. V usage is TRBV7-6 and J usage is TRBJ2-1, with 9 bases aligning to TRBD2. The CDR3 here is CASSFSLAGYNEQFF. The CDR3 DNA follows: TGTGCCAGCAGCTTTTCCCTAGCGGGATACAATGAGCAGTTCTTC.